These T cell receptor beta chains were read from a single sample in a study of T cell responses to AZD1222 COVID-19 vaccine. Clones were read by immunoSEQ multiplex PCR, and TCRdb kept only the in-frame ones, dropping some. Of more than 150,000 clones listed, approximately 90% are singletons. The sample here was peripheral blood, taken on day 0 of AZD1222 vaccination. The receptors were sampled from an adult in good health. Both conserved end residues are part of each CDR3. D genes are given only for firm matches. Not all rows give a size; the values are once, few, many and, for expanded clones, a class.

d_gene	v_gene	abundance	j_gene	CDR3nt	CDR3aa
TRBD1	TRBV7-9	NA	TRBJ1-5	TGTGCCAGCAGCTTAGAGGGGGCCAAATATCAGCCCCAGCATTTT	CASSLEGAKYQPQHF
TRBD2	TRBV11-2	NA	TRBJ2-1	TGTGCCAGCAGCTTAGTGGCTAGCGGGAGATCCAATGAGCAGTTCTTC	CASSLVASGRSNEQFF
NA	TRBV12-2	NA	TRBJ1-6	TGTGCAAGTCGCTTTAAACCTGCCGACATAAATAGTTCACCCCTCCACTTT	CASRFKPADINSSPLHF
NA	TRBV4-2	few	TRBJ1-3	TGTGCCAGCAGCCAACAACAGGGAACTGGAAACACCATATATTTT	CASSQQQGTGNTIYF
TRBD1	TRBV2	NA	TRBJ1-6	TGTGCCAGCAGTGATGCGCGGCAGGGGGCAGGATATTCACCCCTCCACTTT	CASSDARQGAGYSPLHF
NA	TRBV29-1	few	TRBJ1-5	TGCAGCGTAGGTATGAGGGGTCAGCCCCAGCATTTT	CSVGMRGQPQHF
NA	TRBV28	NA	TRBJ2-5	TGTGCCAGCAGGCCGGTCCAAGAGATGGGAGAGACCCAGTACTTC	CASRPVQEMGETQYF
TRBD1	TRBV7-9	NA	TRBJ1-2	TGTGCCAGCAGCCCGAGTGGGGGACAGCCCGAATATGGCTACACCTTC	CASSPSGGQPEYGYTF
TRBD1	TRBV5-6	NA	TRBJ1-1	TGTGCCAGCAGCTGGTCCGGGACAGAGTACGAAGCTTTCTTT	CASSWSGTEYEAFF
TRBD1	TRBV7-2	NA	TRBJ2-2	TGTGGGACAGGGGGGATCGCCGGGGAGCTGTTTTTT	CGTGGIAGELFF
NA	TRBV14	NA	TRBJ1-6	TGTGCCAGCAGCCAAGAAATAGGCGCCCGGGCCCTCCACTTT	CASSQEIGARALHF
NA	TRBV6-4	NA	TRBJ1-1	TGTGCCAGCAGCGCGGACAAGAACACTGAAGCTTTCTTT	CASSADKNTEAFF
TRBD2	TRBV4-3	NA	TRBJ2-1	TGCGCCAGCAGCCAAGGACTAGCGGGGGGGCTATACAATGAGCAGTTCTTC	CASSQGLAGGLYNEQFF
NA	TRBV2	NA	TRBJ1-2	TGTGCCAGCAGTGAAGTAGGGTACTATGGCTACACCTTC	CASSEVGYYGYTF
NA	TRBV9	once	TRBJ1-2	TGTGCCAGCAGCGTAGCTGGGTATGGCTACACCTTC	CASSVAGYGYTF
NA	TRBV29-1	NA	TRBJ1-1	TGCAGCGTCCTACACCGGAACACTGAAGCTTTCTTT	CSVLHRNTEAFF
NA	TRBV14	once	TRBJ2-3	TGTGCCAGCAGCCAAGACGTGTATAGCACAGATACGCAGTATTTT	CASSQDVYSTDTQYF
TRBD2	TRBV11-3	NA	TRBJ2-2	TGTGCCAGCAGCCGCGGGAGATCGTACACCGGGGAGCTGTTTTTT	CASSRGRSYTGELFF
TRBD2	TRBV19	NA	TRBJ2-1	TGTGCCAGTAGTATCACTAGCGGGAGTAATGAGCAGTTCTTC	CASSITSGSNEQFF
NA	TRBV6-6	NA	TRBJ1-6	TGTGCCAGCAGTCTACACGAGGGTCGGTCCTATAATTCACCCCTCCACTTT	CASSLHEGRSYNSPLHF
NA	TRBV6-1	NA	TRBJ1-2	TGTGCCAGCAGTGAAGGGACCGGCCTCTATGGCTACACCTTC	CASSEGTGLYGYTF
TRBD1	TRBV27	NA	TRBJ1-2	TGTGCCAGCAGCTCCCTTCCGACAGGGTGGAGGGGCTACACCTTC	CASSSLPTGWRGYTF
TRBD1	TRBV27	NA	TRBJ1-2	TGTGCCAGCAGCTTACTATCCGGGACAGGGATTTATGGCTACACCTTC	CASSLLSGTGIYGYTF
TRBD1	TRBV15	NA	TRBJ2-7	TGTGCCACCAGCAGAGACAGGGGGCCCTACGAGCAGTACTTC	CATSRDRGPYEQYF
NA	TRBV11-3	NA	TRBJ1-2	TGTGCCAGCGCACCGGGCTATGGCTACACCTTC	CASAPGYGYTF
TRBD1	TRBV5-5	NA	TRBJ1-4	TGTGCCAGCAGCGAGAACAGGGGGCTGGAAGAAAAACTGTTTTTT	CASSENRGLEEKLFF
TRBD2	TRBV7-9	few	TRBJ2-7	TGTGCCACCATGCATTCGTCGGGGGGGATGGACGAGCAGTACTTC	CATMHSSGGMDEQYF